This is a list of T cell receptor beta chains from one sample in a study of cytomegalovirus exposure and HLA in healthy donors. Sequenced by immunoSEQ multiplex PCR; TCRdb stores in-frame clones only, minus some. The profile shows more than 110,000 clones, 60% to 85% of them singletons. Material for sequencing was PBMCs. The receptors were sampled from a man aged 35-49 years in good health and CMV-seropositive. Each CDR3 is given with its conserved first and last residue. D genes are given only for firm matches. Expanded clones are given a class, and other clones once, few, many or no size at all.

d_call: .; j_call: TRBJ2-3; clone_size: .; v_call: TRBV7-2; cdr3_nt: TGTGCCAGCAGCTCCCCCCATGGGGGCAGCCTCACAGATACGCAGTATTTT; cdr3_aa: CASSSPHGGSLTDTQYF
d_call: .; j_call: TRBJ2-7; clone_size: .; v_call: TRBV7-8; cdr3_nt: TGTGCCAGCAGCCTTCCCGGGGTTTCCTACGAGCAGTACTTC; cdr3_aa: CASSLPGVSYEQYF
d_call: .; j_call: TRBJ1-1; clone_size: few; v_call: TRBV5-1; cdr3_nt: TGCGCCAGCAGCCCGACCCCAGGGGAAGAGACTGAAGCTTTCTTT; cdr3_aa: CASSPTPGEETEAFF
d_call: TRBD2; j_call: TRBJ2-1; clone_size: .; v_call: TRBV30; cdr3_nt: TGTGCCTGGGATACTAGCGGGTACTACAATGAGCAGTTCTTC; cdr3_aa: CAWDTSGYYNEQFF
d_call: TRBD2; j_call: TRBJ2-1; clone_size: .; v_call: TRBV5-6; cdr3_nt: TGTGCCAGCAGCTTAAGGACTAGCGGGGGTTACAATGAGCAGTTCTTC; cdr3_aa: CASSLRTSGGYNEQFF
d_call: TRBD1; j_call: TRBJ1-2; clone_size: .; v_call: TRBV29-1; cdr3_nt: TGCAGCGTTGAGGGCCTAGGACAGGAAGGCACCTACACCTTC; cdr3_aa: CSVEGLGQEGTYTF
d_call: TRBD1; j_call: TRBJ1-1; clone_size: .; v_call: TRBV29-1; cdr3_nt: TGCAGCGCAACAGGGGGGACAGCGAACACTGAAGCTTTCTTT; cdr3_aa: CSATGGTANTEAFF
d_call: TRBD2; j_call: TRBJ2-3; clone_size: few; v_call: TRBV5-4; cdr3_nt: TGTGCCAGCAGCCCGCGGGGCGGGAGGGGGACAGATACGCAGTATTTT; cdr3_aa: CASSPRGGRGTDTQYF
d_call: TRBD2; j_call: TRBJ2-7; clone_size: .; v_call: TRBV6-1; cdr3_nt: TGTGCCAGCAGTCCAGGACTAGCGGGAGCCCACGAGCAGTACTTC; cdr3_aa: CASSPGLAGAHEQYF
d_call: .; j_call: TRBJ1-1; clone_size: .; v_call: TRBV6-6; cdr3_nt: TGTGCCAGCAGTTACTCGGGCCGTCCTGAAGCTTTCTTT; cdr3_aa: CASSYSGRPEAFF
d_call: .; j_call: TRBJ2-5; clone_size: .; v_call: TRBV7-6; cdr3_nt: TGTGCCAGCAGCTTAGATGACAGGCTGGGGAGAGAGACCCAGTACTTC; cdr3_aa: CASSLDDRLGRETQYF
d_call: .; j_call: TRBJ2-2; clone_size: .; v_call: TRBV5-4; cdr3_nt: TGTGCCAGCAGCTTGCAGAACAGGGAAGGGGGGGAGCTGTTTTTT; cdr3_aa: CASSLQNREGGELFF
d_call: .; j_call: TRBJ2-5; clone_size: .; v_call: TRBV10-2; cdr3_nt: TGCGCCAGCAGTATCGTAAACCAAGAGACCCAGTACTTC; cdr3_aa: CASSIVNQETQYF
d_call: TRBD2; j_call: TRBJ2-5; clone_size: .; v_call: TRBV5-1; cdr3_nt: TGCGCCAGCAGCTTGGGGACTAGCGCGAACCAAGAGACCCAGTACTTC; cdr3_aa: CASSLGTSANQETQYF
d_call: TRBD1; j_call: TRBJ2-7; clone_size: .; v_call: TRBV27; cdr3_nt: TGTGCCAGCAGTCCCGGGACAGGGTCCGAAGAGCAGTACTTC; cdr3_aa: CASSPGTGSEEQYF
d_call: TRBD1; j_call: TRBJ1-6; clone_size: .; v_call: TRBV2; cdr3_nt: TGTGCCAGCACCCCCTCAGGGGGAAGCAATTCACCCCTCCACTTT; cdr3_aa: CASTPSGGSNSPLHF
d_call: .; j_call: TRBJ1-6; clone_size: .; v_call: TRBV11-2; cdr3_nt: TGTGCCAGCAGCCATATAGGCAGGGGTTTGAATTCACCCCTCCACTTT; cdr3_aa: CASSHIGRGLNSPLHF
d_call: .; j_call: TRBJ2-5; clone_size: .; v_call: TRBV7-2; cdr3_nt: TGTGCCAGCAGTCTGCGGGCGGAGACCCAGTACTTC; cdr3_aa: CASSLRAETQYF
d_call: TRBD1; j_call: TRBJ2-6; clone_size: .; v_call: TRBV5-1; cdr3_nt: TGCGCCAGCAGCTTGGATCTAGGGACAGTGACCTTCCTGACTTTC; cdr3_aa: CASSLDLGTVTFLTF
d_call: .; j_call: TRBJ1-2; clone_size: .; v_call: TRBV4-2; cdr3_nt: TGTGCCAGCAGCCAAGGGGAGGGGAGCCACTATGGCTACACCTTC; cdr3_aa: CASSQGEGSHYGYTF
d_call: .; j_call: TRBJ2-5; clone_size: .; v_call: TRBV7-2; cdr3_nt: TGTGCCAGCAGCCCCGACAGCCACCAGCAGACCCAGTACTTC; cdr3_aa: CASSPDSHQQTQYF
d_call: TRBD1; j_call: TRBJ2-1; clone_size: .; v_call: TRBV5-1; cdr3_nt: TGCGCCAGCAGCTTGGCCTCCGGGACAGGGTATAATGAGCAGTTCTTC; cdr3_aa: CASSLASGTGYNEQFF
d_call: .; j_call: TRBJ2-6; clone_size: .; v_call: TRBV7-8; cdr3_nt: TGTGCCAGCAGCTTAGGGGGGCGCTCTGGGGCCAACGTCCTGACTTTC; cdr3_aa: CASSLGGRSGANVLTF
d_call: .; j_call: TRBJ1-5; clone_size: .; v_call: TRBV2; cdr3_nt: TGTGCCAGCATCGCAGAGGGAATGAGCAATCAGCCCCAGCATTTT; cdr3_aa: CASIAEGMSNQPQHF
d_call: TRBD1; j_call: TRBJ1-2; clone_size: .; v_call: TRBV27; cdr3_nt: TGTGCCAGCAGTTTACAGGGGGGACTTTACTATGGCTACACCTTC; cdr3_aa: CASSLQGGLYYGYTF
d_call: .; j_call: TRBJ1-2; clone_size: .; v_call: TRBV4-3; cdr3_nt: TGCGCCAGCAGCCAAGAATGGTCAGGCCAGGGAACTGGCTACACCTTC; cdr3_aa: CASSQEWSGQGTGYTF
d_call: .; j_call: TRBJ2-3; clone_size: few; v_call: TRBV5-5; cdr3_nt: TGTGCCAGCAGCCCACAACTAGTTGAGACAGATACGCAGTATTTT; cdr3_aa: CASSPQLVETDTQYF
d_call: TRBD1; j_call: TRBJ1-4; clone_size: .; v_call: TRBV5-1; cdr3_nt: TGCGCCAGCAGCCGTGGGACAGGGGGACGCGAAAAACTGTTTTTT; cdr3_aa: CASSRGTGGREKLFF
d_call: .; j_call: TRBJ2-7; clone_size: .; v_call: TRBV11-3; cdr3_nt: TGTGCCAGCAGCTTATACCCCCCTAGGGGGTCGATCTCCTACGAGCAGTACTTC; cdr3_aa: CASSLYPPRGSISYEQYF
d_call: .; j_call: TRBJ2-3; clone_size: few; v_call: TRBV11-3; cdr3_nt: TGTGCCAGCAGCCTGAGAAAGGGGCCAAATACAGATACGCAGTATTTT; cdr3_aa: CASSLRKGPNTDTQYF
d_call: .; j_call: TRBJ1-5; clone_size: .; v_call: TRBV6-5; cdr3_nt: TGTGCCAGCAGCAGACAGGGCAATCAGCCCCAGCATTTT; cdr3_aa: CASSRQGNQPQHF
d_call: .; j_call: TRBJ2-5; clone_size: .; v_call: TRBV18; cdr3_nt: TGTGCCAGCTCATCACAAGAGACCCAGTACTTC; cdr3_aa: CASSSQETQYF
d_call: TRBD1; j_call: TRBJ2-5; clone_size: few; v_call: TRBV19; cdr3_nt: TGTGCCAGTAGCCGCGGCCGGATACAGGGGGCGCAGGAGACCCAGTACTTC; cdr3_aa: CASSRGRIQGAQETQYF
d_call: .; j_call: TRBJ1-2; clone_size: .; v_call: TRBV6-6; cdr3_nt: TGTGCCAGCAGTTACAAGGCAGGGGCTGGGAACTATGGCTACACCTTC; cdr3_aa: CASSYKAGAGNYGYTF
d_call: .; j_call: TRBJ1-2; clone_size: .; v_call: TRBV6-6; cdr3_nt: TGTGCCAGCAGTTACGGGCAAAGTGGCTACACCTTC; cdr3_aa: CASSYGQSGYTF
d_call: TRBD1; j_call: TRBJ2-7; clone_size: .; v_call: TRBV27; cdr3_nt: TGTGCCAGCAGCCCACCCAGGGGGCCCCACGAGCAGTACTTC; cdr3_aa: CASSPPRGPHEQYF
d_call: .; j_call: TRBJ2-1; clone_size: .; v_call: TRBV19; cdr3_nt: TGTGCCAGTAGTATGGGCGGGTTATACAATGAGCAGTTCTTC; cdr3_aa: CASSMGGLYNEQFF
d_call: TRBD1; j_call: TRBJ1-2; clone_size: .; v_call: TRBV6-5; cdr3_nt: TGTGCCAGCAGTTACCTTACAGGGGGCAATGGCTACACCTTC; cdr3_aa: CASSYLTGGNGYTF
d_call: TRBD1; j_call: TRBJ2-7; clone_size: once; v_call: TRBV7-2; cdr3_nt: TGTGCCAGCAGCTTCGGGACAGCAGCCTACGAGCAGTACTTC; cdr3_aa: CASSFGTAAYEQYF
d_call: .; j_call: TRBJ2-3; clone_size: few; v_call: TRBV5-5; cdr3_nt: TGTGCCAGCAGCCAGCGGGCCGACGTCACAGATACGCAGTATTTT; cdr3_aa: CASSQRADVTDTQYF
d_call: .; j_call: TRBJ1-5; clone_size: .; v_call: TRBV15; cdr3_nt: TGTGCCACCAGCCGGGGGGGCAATCAGCCCCAGCATTTT; cdr3_aa: CATSRGGNQPQHF
d_call: TRBD2; j_call: TRBJ2-5; clone_size: .; v_call: TRBV2; cdr3_nt: TGTGCCAGCAGTGAATTGCTAGCGGCGAACCAAGAGACCCAGTACTTC; cdr3_aa: CASSELLAANQETQYF
d_call: .; j_call: TRBJ2-7; clone_size: .; v_call: TRBV7-8; cdr3_nt: TGTGCCAGCAGCCCCGGGGCGGCGGGGATCTACGAGCAGTACTTC; cdr3_aa: CASSPGAAGIYEQYF
d_call: TRBD2; j_call: TRBJ2-7; clone_size: .; v_call: TRBV4-1; cdr3_nt: TGCGCCAGCAGCCCTCTAGGACTAGCGGGGGGATACGAGCAGTACTTC; cdr3_aa: CASSPLGLAGGYEQYF
d_call: TRBD2; j_call: TRBJ2-1; clone_size: .; v_call: TRBV7-9; cdr3_nt: TGTGCCAGCAGCAGTAGTAGCGGGAGGCTCCCGAGCTCCTACAATGAGCAGTTCTTC; cdr3_aa: CASSSSSGRLPSSYNEQFF
d_call: .; j_call: TRBJ1-4; clone_size: .; v_call: TRBV5-1; cdr3_nt: TGCGCCAGCAGGCCGGGGGGGATGGCTAATGAAAAACTGTTTTTT; cdr3_aa: CASRPGGMANEKLFF
d_call: .; j_call: TRBJ1-4; clone_size: .; v_call: TRBV7-9; cdr3_nt: TGTGCCAGCAGCTCCGGGACATATGAAAAACTGTTTTTT; cdr3_aa: CASSSGTYEKLFF
d_call: .; j_call: TRBJ2-2; clone_size: .; v_call: TRBV6-1; cdr3_nt: TGTGCCAGCAGTTTTTCGGTGGGGGAGCTGTTTTTT; cdr3_aa: CASSFSVGELFF
d_call: TRBD2; j_call: TRBJ2-7; clone_size: once; v_call: TRBV7-2; cdr3_nt: TGTGCCAGCAGCTCCCGGACTAGCGGGAGATCCTACGAGCAGTACTTC; cdr3_aa: CASSSRTSGRSYEQYF
d_call: .; j_call: TRBJ2-7; clone_size: .; v_call: TRBV10-2; cdr3_nt: TGCGCCAGCAGTGTCGCCTGGACAGCCTACGAGCAGTACTTC; cdr3_aa: CASSVAWTAYEQYF
d_call: TRBD2; j_call: TRBJ2-7; clone_size: few; v_call: TRBV25-1; cdr3_nt: TGTGCCAGCAGTGACGGACTAGCGGGGTCCTACGAGCAGTACTTC; cdr3_aa: CASSDGLAGSYEQYF
d_call: .; j_call: TRBJ2-7; clone_size: .; v_call: TRBV19; cdr3_nt: TGTGCCAGTAGTATAGAAAGGTCAGGGAGGTTTCGGCGCTACGAGCAGTACTTC; cdr3_aa: CASSIERSGRFRRYEQYF